Described below is a single T cell receptor (beta chain) sequence and its context. Time point: cycle 4 day 1 (C4D1), after five to seven weeks of nivolumab. Each of the patients experienced relapse following autologous stem cell transplantation, and their brentuximab vedotin exposure differed. After thawing, PBMCs were subjected to magnetic negative selection to isolate CD8+ T cells. These data come from a study of PD-1 blockade in classical Hodgkin lymphoma. The method was immunoSEQ multiplex PCR; TCRdb's version includes in-frame clones alone and lacks a portion of them. In the table there are about 2,500 clones, under 65% of which are singletons. The germline CDR1 and CDR2 sequences are MRHNA and SNTAGT. Losses at the gene ends were 4 bases for V and 4 bases for J; bases not matched to a gene: 0. CDR3 length: 14 residues.

This specimen consisted of CD8+ T cells from blood, obtained before the fourth cycle of nivolumab. V is TRBV6-4 and J is TRBJ2-3; 12 bases fit TRBD2. This clonotype originated in a human donor with classical Hodgkin lymphoma. CDR3 sequence reads: CASSGTSGADTQYF. In DNA form, the CDR3 reads TGTGCCAGCAGTGGGACTAGCGGGGCAGATACGCAGTATTTT.